This T cell receptor (beta chain) was recovered during a study of T cells in Graves' hyperthyroidism and ophthalmopathy (dated by TCRdb to between 2017 and 2020). With regard to the full study: Peripheral blood was collected at initial diagnosis, before any treatment. To identify distinguishing TCR V-J signatures, a discovery cohort of about 95 patients was used, comprising roughly 45 with Graves' ophthalmopathy and about 59 with stable Graves' hyperthyroidism. The roughly 91 discovery patients were randomly split 7:3 into training and test sets. Thyroid tissue and blood T-cell repertoires from six or seven Graves' hyperthyroidism patients were also compared in the study. The paper describes TCR Vbeta CDR3 sequencing of 135 peripheral blood samples, made up of approximately 40 ophthalmopathy patients, approximately 73 hyperthyroidism patients and 17 progressor patients. After blood sampling, hyperthyroidism patients were treated with methimazole at a starting dose of 30 mg daily, and ophthalmopathy patients were treated with high-dose intravenous methylprednisolone. Prospective prediction of ophthalmopathy was tested in an independent validation cohort consisting of 18 hyperthyroidism patients and around 16 patients who later progressed to ophthalmopathy.

As regards this clonotype: Which antigen it targets is not known. A much larger clone differs from this one at a single base, so this may be a read error.

The study at large found these results: In validation, the model predicted progression to ophthalmopathy with over 60% sensitivity and less than 75% specificity, a median of roughly seven months before onset. Most expanded thyroid clonotypes (frequency above 0.001) were also detected in blood, suggesting blood repertoires may reflect thyroid immune responses. Sample size was not statistically predetermined, and investigators were not blinded to group allocation. A 13 V-J signature model separated ophthalmopathy from stable hyperthyroidism, with around 91% sensitivity and just under 84% specificity in cross-validation and 80%/75% in testing.

V lost 3 bases and J lost 5 bases; the stretch between them is 12 bases long. CDR1 and CDR2 (LGHNA, YSLEER) derive from the germline V gene. The CDR3 has 14 amino acids, counting the end cysteine and phenylalanine. Only CDR3 DNA is held: 42 bases, read in frame from base 1. The TCR beta CDR3 regions were amplified from RNA transcripts. The TCR CDR3 was subjected to a first round of RT-PCR using the HTBI primer set and the Qiagen OneStep RT-PCR kit. Libraries were constructed in a second round of multiplex PCR, after which size selection and purification were performed. The libraries were sequenced on an Illumina HiSeq2000 using paired-end 100 bp reads. The original pipeline was this. SOAPnuke was used to process the raw data, with reads discarded if the reads contained adapters or uncalled bases, had a mean Phred below 15, or lacked an exact constant-primer or identifier match. COPE v1.2.5 was used to merge high-quality paired reads, and clonotypes were defined as unique nucleotide sequences. MiTCR v1.1 was used to align clonotypes to the IMGT TRBV, TRBD and TRBJ reference segments. Only V-J combinations with frequency above 0.0001, covering about 99% of repertoires, were analysed. A TCS score was defined as the ratio of F50 (clonal expansion) to E x V (chaos), with BLOSUM62-based TCRdist applied between CDR3 peptides within each V-J. Welch's t-statistics and random forest reduced 450 to 600 V-J features to some 14, which were used in a naive Bayes classifier (R e1071). TCRdb trimmed public reads at Q25 via fastp, called clones via MiXCR and kept in-frame beta chains. Each entry merges the rows of one CDR3 protein and shows their most common DNA and genes. Here the V and J calls rest on TCRdb's processing, not on the authors' analysis. The sample profile shows about 640,000 distinct CDR3 sequences; roughly 15% of them were found once. The ten top clones hold approximately 12% of the sample.

Ophthalmopathy patients had moderately to severely active disease, Clinical Activity Score of at least 3, NOSPECS grade of at least 4, and duration under 3 months. Exclusion was applied to patients with uncontrolled infections, other autoimmune diseases, pregnancy or lactation. Diagnoses were established on the basis of clinical symptoms, serum thyroxine and TRAb, thyroid ultrasound, and orbital computed tomography. PBMCs were isolated from about 9.1 ml of fresh peripheral blood by Ficoll-Paque density gradient centrifugation. Trizol reagent was used to extract total RNA, and RNA quality was then checked on an Agilent 2100 Bioanalyzer.

Recombination linked TRBV4-3 to TRBJ2-3; the D gene is possibly TRBD1, with 5 bases matching. This receptor was obtained from a woman between 50 and 59 years old with Graves' ophthalmopathy. The sample was blood. The CDR3 protein: CASSQTDGIDTQYF. The sequence in DNA is TGCGCCAGCAGCCAGACAGACGGCATAGATACGCAGTATTTT.